This T cell receptor beta chain is drawn from a study of cytomegalovirus exposure and HLA in healthy donors. These donors were members of the roughly 120-subject validation cohort, a group separate from the approximately 700-subject first cohort. Measured with immunoSEQ multiplex PCR; TCRdb has only the in-frame clones, and not every one. The data contain 200,000 to 250,000 clones, 75% to 90% of them seen just once; the ten biggest clones take up around 5.5%. Trimming took 6 bases from V and 9 from J; bases not matched to a gene: 9. Germline loops: CDR1 MNHEY, CDR2 SVGAGI. This CDR3 contains 14 residues. Overall study findings and caveats: It was reported that the classifier diagnosed cytomegalovirus status with high specificity and sensitivity in both the original and validation cohorts. In vitro confirmation showed a few CMV-associated chains to be CMV antigen specific.

In the case of this clone: Antigen unknown.

The TCR originated in a woman under 30 in good health and CMV-seronegative. The sample was PBMCs. The chain employs TRBV6-5 and TRBJ2-1; 9 bases are shared with TRBD2. This CDR3 reads CASRVVAGETEQFF. CDR3 nucleotides: TGTGCCAGCAGAGTAGTAGCGGGAGAGACTGAGCAGTTCTTC.